This T cell receptor (beta chain) emerged from a study of cytomegalovirus exposure and HLA in healthy donors (dated by TCRdb to about 2017). Some background on the complete study: An earlier analysis of about 560 of the donors reported 276 Gb of sequence data and 95 million to 130 million unique TCR beta sequences obtained from around 170 million T cells. In an earlier analysis of 500 to 650 of the donors, high-throughput TCR beta sequencing was used to judge whether each TCR beta V gene segment behaved as functional or pseudogenic. Because of strong linkage in the cohort, roughly five DR-DQ haplotypes were treated as single units for association and clustering. HLA typing covered class I and class II loci at four-digit resolution. The later analysis used no new phenotypic data to find candidate immune exposures, relying instead on TCR beta sequences and their occurrence across donors. A later genetic analysis used genome-wide SNP genotypes for about 55% of the 666 donors, treating that subset as a discovery cohort. The study was designed to test whether signatures of past pathogen exposure could be identified by cataloging public T cell receptors. Among some 400 genotyped donors of the cohort, an average of 235,054 unique TCR beta nucleotide sequences were sequenced per donor, approximately 20% of them non-productive. The study profiled the T cell repertoires of hundreds of subjects by immunosequencing and related them to cytomegalovirus serostatus. Among the approximately 400 genotyped donors, approximately 82% belonged to the genetic ancestry cluster associated with self-reported Caucasian donors. All discovery cohort repertoires had been generated on a single sequencing platform. In a later analysis, previously published TCR beta repertoires from hundreds of donors were re-analyzed and high-resolution HLA genotyping was added so that TCR occurrence patterns could be studied. An early release that covered roughly 600 HLA-typed donors contained approximately 300 gigabases of sequencing data and roughly 84 million unique TCR sequences. To predict cytomegalovirus infection status, the study brought together high-throughput TCR immunosequencing, statistical association of individual TCRs with disease status, and machine learning. Typing coverage differed by locus: A, B, C, DRB1 and DQB1 were typed in about 629-630 donors, DQA1 in 522, DPA1 in some 570, and DPB1 in roughly 450. Donor age, sex, ethnicity and CMV serostatus were compiled alongside the repertoire data. In addition to the first cohort of roughly 670 subjects, a separate validation cohort of about 120 different subjects was used. Beyond this particular receptor, the publication reports: Most CMV-associated TCR beta chains appeared to be HLA-restricted in a later analysis, and the HLA associations seemed to be driven largely by CMV exposure. The classifier was reported to diagnose cytomegalovirus status with high specificity and sensitivity in both the original cohort and the validation cohort. Correlated functional status among segregating V segments might reflect linkage disequilibrium, but an unknown experimental factor could not be ruled out. The sequencing pipeline was judged likely to have produced a cluster of highly shared sequence variants as a technical artifact. A later genetic analysis associated a missense DCLRE1C variant with V-gene and J-gene trimming of TCR beta chains, and an independent cohort replicated the association. Presence/absence analyses assumed roughly uniform sequencing depth across donors, an assumption that may not hold. A later analysis associated about 18,000 TCR beta sequences with specific HLA alleles at a false discovery rate of 0.05. In a later analysis, HLA-associated TCR beta chains showed more clonal expansion and lower generation probabilities than non-associated chains that were equally common. In this cohort, only TCR beta chains were sequenced, and detectable features were limited by the absence of alpha or paired-chain data. A further reported finding was that TCR beta sequences accurately predicted the HLA-A and HLA-B alleles for most subjects in the first cohort. It was suggested by the authors that the approach could potentially be generalized to other disease states and immunological phenotypes. Some IMGT-functional V segments, including TRBV6-2 and TRBV6-3, could not be told apart with the 87-base-pair reads, so those segments were excluded. Because counts were too low, some 17 rarely observed V segments, including chromosome 9 orphons, were excluded from the earlier analysis of some 590 of the donors. According to a later analysis, parvovirus B19, influenza, CMV and Epstein-Barr virus appeared linked to several top co-occurrence clusters. When HLA alleles, especially DR and DQ, strongly co-occurred, TCR associations were difficult to assign to individual alleles. A later analysis found that TCR association rates varied across HLA loci, with DRB1 alleles showing the most associated TCRs and HLA-C alleles the fewest. A few of the identified cytomegalovirus-associated TCR beta chains were confirmed in vitro to be specific for cytomegalovirus antigens. Across donors, most TCR sequences were observed very rarely, whereas some public TCRs were present in many individuals. According to a later genetic analysis, donors in an Asian-associated ancestry cluster had fewer N-insertions in productive TCRs than the approximately 670-donor mean. An earlier analysis of roughly 570 of the donors showed that most TCR beta V segments appeared in productive rearrangements either about 90% or about 30% of the time, which broadly matched IMGT annotations. HLA typing was unavailable for some donors at each locus, so association tests used only the typed subset. CMV serostatus was the only immune exposure information available for the cohort. In the study, about 150 TCR beta chains were listed as associated with cytomegalovirus.

Reading from cysteine to phenylalanine, the CDR3 counts 16 amino acids. Only CDR3 DNA is held: 48 bases, read in frame from base 1. Trimming removed 3 bases from V and 1 base from J; the gene matches leave 5 bases unexplained. The germline V gene sets CDR1 to SGHAT and CDR2 to FQNNGV. Libraries came from the immunoSEQ multiplex PCR assay. The multiplex PCR relied on a mix of 60 forward primers for TCR Vbeta segments and 13 reverse primers for TCR Jbeta segments. Amplification of the CDR3 region of rearranged TCR beta genes was performed with a multiplex PCR assay on genomic DNA. The amplified TCR beta libraries were sequenced on the Illumina HiSeq System as 87-base-pair reads. In the authors' own workflow: A later analysis tallied tens of millions of unique TCR beta chains across the 640 or so repertoires, and about 10 million of those chains were shared by two or more donors. A nearest-neighbor algorithm error-corrected the raw reads and collapsed the reads into unique sequences, merging closely related sequences to remove PCR and sequencing errors. V, D and J gene segments were assigned by aligning CDR3 sequences to IMGT reference sequences. For a sequence to be retained, at least a six-nucleotide match to both a V gene segment and a J gene segment was required. A rearrangement was called productive if the CDR3 had no stop codons and remained in frame with V and J, and every other rearrangement was called non-productive. Following IMGT convention, CDR3 was defined as the stretch from the second conserved V-encoded cysteine up to the conserved J-encoded phenylalanine. The earlier analysis of 500 to 650 of the donors excluded any sequence lacking an unambiguous match to a single V gene segment. An earlier analysis of 587 of the donors called V segments functional above 56.7% productive rearrangements and segregating when the between-donor standard deviation exceeded 5%. To diagnose cytomegalovirus status from the catalog of TCR beta chain sequences, a statistical classification framework was built. In a later analysis, V and J genes were assigned by comparing TCR nucleotide sequences against IMGT/GENE-DB human TR gene sequences. In a later analysis, CDR3 sequences and most-parsimonious VDJ recombination scenarios were assigned using the TCRdist pipeline. In a later analysis, each TCR beta chain was defined by its CDR3 amino acid sequence together with its V-gene family, and reads lacking a unique V-gene family were excluded. To address suspected cross-contamination and a sequencing artifact, a later analysis removed some 620 highly shared, low-generation-probability nucleotide sequences. In a later analysis, a clonal expansion index was calculated for each public chain from normalized within-repertoire ranks of inferred template counts. In a later analysis, generation probabilities were computed using a VDJ recombination model fitted to out-of-frame rearrangements, and the results were checked against IGoR. Hypergeometric tests were used in a later analysis to score TCR-TCR, TCR-HLA and TCR-CMV co-occurrence, with a repertoire-size bias correction applied to the TCR pairs. To estimate false discovery rates, a later analysis permuted the HLA or CMV assignments 20 times. A later analysis grouped co-occurring TCRs with DBSCAN, adding TCRdist sequence similarity when clustering within HLA-allele-positive subsets. Repertoires with fewer than 30,000 or more than 120,000 public chains, plus five repertoires with anomalous nucleotide sharing, were excluded from co-occurrence clustering. TCRdb took this table from immuneACCESS and kept in-frame rearrangements with V and J called. Such tables lack part of the clones; where checked against another copy, unresolved V genes explain under half of the gap, and the rest is unexplained. The V and J calls and the clone size are those of that table, but D and trimming were determined from the DNA. The sample profile shows around 130,000 clones; roughly 80% of them were found once. The ten largest clones represent 2.1% of the sample.

The cohort consisted of 670 or so healthy bone marrow donors. Cohort members were all nominally healthy when sampled, although unrecorded immune exposures were likely present. The donor tested CMV seropositive and was one of the 289 seropositive cohort members. Each donor provided a peripheral blood sample, and peripheral blood mononuclear cells were used for TCR beta sequencing. Genomic DNA extraction from the blood cell samples was performed with the Qiagen DNeasy Blood Extraction Kit. This clone occurred a few times. The clone's antigen remains unknown. The record has no base qualities; no much larger clone is one base away.

Rearrangement joined TRBV11-2 to TRBJ2-3, and 9 bases in between align with TRBD2. The clonotype originates from a woman aged 40 to 50 in good health and CMV-seropositive. The sample comprised PBMCs. The encoded CDR3 is CASSFAGGRGTDTQYF. DNA sequence: TGTGCCAGCAGCTTTGCGGGGGGGCGCGGCACAGATACGCAGTATTTT.